This T cell receptor (beta chain) was profiled in a study of T cell repertoires in cytomegalovirus infection. The CDR3 totals 15 residues. Germline CDR1 is SGHAT and CDR2 is FQNNGV. V lost 4 bases and J 10 bases, leaving 17 bases between the germline ends. Ten or more counts support this clonotype. Its cognate antigen is unknown. TCRdb re-called the reads through MiXCR, storing one row per CDR3 protein. Found here are about 89,000 distinct CDR3 sequences, 25% to 30% of them singletons; the top ten hold over 60%. The V call is TRBV11-2, the J call TRBJ1-6; TRBD1 might be the D (6 bases). This receptor was identified in a human donor in good health (CMV status not recorded). Some clones in this sample may be carry-over from other donors' samples. The sequenced sample was CD8+ T cells from cultured PBMCs, obtained from culture after CMV antigen stimulation. CDR3 loop: CASSSRVDSGSPLHF. The DNA for the CDR3 is TGTGCCAGCAGCTCACGGGTGGACAGTGGGTCACCCCTCCACTTT.